These 32 T cell receptor beta chains originate from one sample sequenced in a study of regulatory T cells in long-lasting Graves disease. Time point in this sample: newly diagnosed GD, antithyroid drugs for less than 3 months. Construction of the TCR library relied on RNA isolated from PBMCs. Libraries of TCR beta came from iRepertoire HTBI primers plus Arm-PCR of CDR3 regions. Each CDR3 protein gets one entry after TCRdb re-called the multiplex PCR reads with MiXCR. The sample lists 510,000 or so distinct CDR3 sequences, around 12% occurring once. The same specimen was also included in a second study, on T cells in Graves' hyperthyroidism and ophthalmopathy.

Specimen: peripheral blood mononuclear cells (PBMCs), collected at new diagnosis, from a patient treated with antithyroid drugs. The receptors stem from a woman in her twenties or thirties with Graves disease.

The table lists this clonotype with many counts. V gene TRBV28 combines with J gene TRBJ2-4; tentative D call: TRBD1 (6 bases). The CDR3 covers 13 residues. Germline CDR1 reads MDHEN; CDR2 reads SYDVKM. V shed 6 bases and J shed 5 bases, with 11 bases lying between them. Written as DNA, the CDR3 is TGTGCCAGCAGGCCCTCAGGGGAAAACATTCAGTACTTC. This gives the protein CASRPSGENIQYF.

The CDR3 reads CASTGENYGYTF. In nucleotides, the CDR3 is TGTGCCAGCACGGGCGAGAACTATGGCTACACCTTC. The chain carries TRBV6-1 and TRBJ1-2; D is unclear. This CDR3 has 12 amino acids. Germline CDR1 and CDR2: MNHNS and SASEGT. V lost 7 bases, J lost 2 bases, and 8 bases lay in between.

This clonotype was counted a few times. CDR3 sequence reads: CASSTSGGPYEQYF. In nucleotides, the CDR3 is TGTGCCAGTAGTACCAGCGGAGGCCCTTACGAGCAGTACTTC. The chain uses TRBV19 and TRBJ2-7; D possibly corresponds to TRBD2 (5 bases). CDR3 length: 14 residues. Germline assignment: CDR1 LNHDA and CDR2 SQIVND (reference sequence). V was pared by 4 bases and J by 4 bases, with 14 bases between.

This clonotype has only a few counts. V usage is TRBV25-1 and J usage is TRBJ2-1, with D perhaps matching TRBD2 (6 bases). Germline CDR1 MGHDK, CDR2 SYGVNS. CDR3 length equals 13 residues. V was cut by 4 bases and J by 15 bases, with 19 bases left in between. The CDR3 DNA reads TGTGCCAGCAGTGGAGGGCGGGAACTCTCCCCGTTCTTC. Translated: CASSGGRELSPFF.

In this sample, this clonotype turned up many times. The chain joins TRBV25-1 to TRBJ2-7; D may correspond to TRBD1 or TRBD2 (6 bases each). The germline gives CDR1 MGHDK, CDR2 SYGVNS. The length of the CDR3 is 16 residues. The germline V and J ends were trimmed by 4 bases and 1 base, with 17 bases remaining between them. For the CDR3, the DNA is TGTGCCAGCAGTGGTCCTAGGGGCGGGACATCCTACGAGCAGTACTTC. This sequence encodes CASSGPRGGTSYEQYF.

The V and J genes are TRBV11-2 and TRBJ1-1, with 7 bases matching TRBD1. CDR3 length: 14 residues. The J segment lost 0 bases and the V segment lost 6 bases, leaving 4 bases of the junction unmatched. Germline V gene lookup returns CDR1 SGHAT and CDR2 FQNNGV. The DNA for the CDR3 is TGTGCCAGCAGAAGACAGGGACTGAACACTGAAGCTTTCTTT. It translates to CASRRQGLNTEAFF.

Ten or more counts support this clonotype. The chain recombines TRBV30 with TRBJ1-1; D not resolved. Trimming took off 3 bases at V and 1 base at J, with 12 bases between the two ends. This CDR3 is 14 amino acids long. Germline V lookup: CDR1 GTSNPN, CDR2 SVGIG (reference sequence). The CDR3 sequence is CAWSETQRNTEAFF. The CDR3 bases are TGTGCCTGGAGCGAGACACAAAGGAACACTGAAGCTTTCTTT.

This clonotype was counted ten times or more. The chain combines TRBV2 with TRBJ1-4; 8 bases map to TRBD1. Germline CDR1 and CDR2: SNHLY and FYNNEI. Germline trimming cut 5 bases from V and 6 bases from J; bases unmatched to any gene: 5. The CDR3 extends over 14 amino acids. The CDR3 DNA is TGTGCCAGCAGTAAGGACAGGGTTTATGAAAAACTGTTTTTT. Amino acid sequence: CASSKDRVYEKLFF.

This clonotype appeared a few times. The chain has TRBV7-3 and TRBJ2-7; D is unresolved. Trimming pared 6 bases from V and 2 bases from J, leaving 8 bases between. The germline gives CDR1 SGHTA, CDR2 FQGTGA. This CDR3 has 12 residues. The CDR3 nucleotides are TGTGCCAGCAGTACGGTTACCTACGAGCAGTACTTC. It codes for CASSTVTYEQYF.

This clonotype was found a few times. The chain carries TRBV3-1 and TRBJ2-7, with 11 bases identical to TRBD2. The V and J ends lost 6 bases and 0 bases, in that order; junction bases with no gene match: 7. The V gene's germline CDR1 is LGHDT and CDR2 YNNKEL (reference sequence). The CDR3 spans 16 residues. The CDR3 here is CASSPVTSGSSYEQYF. For the CDR3, the DNA is TGTGCCAGCAGTCCCGTAACTAGCGGGAGCTCCTACGAGCAGTACTTC.

The J gene is TRBJ2-5, the V gene TRBV7-3; 14 bases line up with TRBD2. The V segment lost 5 bases and the J segment 14 bases; nucleotides outside the gene matches: 7. The CDR3 totals 13 residues. Germline V gene sequence: CDR1 SGHTA, CDR2 FQGTGA. The CDR3 DNA sequence: TGTGCCAGCAGCAAGACTAGCGGGAGGGCCGAATACTTC. This sequence encodes CASSKTSGRAEYF.

The rearrangement links TRBV24-1 to TRBJ2-3; D unresolved. CDR1 and CDR2 (germline): KGHDR, SFDVKD. This CDR3 comprises 14 residues. Trimming stripped 0 bases from V and 4 bases from J, with 7 bases between. The CDR3 bases are TGTGCCACCAGTGATTTGAGTATCCCAGATACGCAGTATTTT. Protein product: CATSDLSIPDTQYF.

Ten or more counts support this clonotype. V and J are TRBV7-2 and TRBJ2-1; TRBD2 aligns across 7 bases. The junction had 13 bases not matched to a gene; V was cut back by 1 base and J by 10 bases. Germline CDR1 is SGHTA and CDR2 is FQGNSA. CDR3 length equals 16 residues. The CDR3 sequence is CASSLGRGGASREQFF. CDR3 coding DNA: TGTGCCAGCAGCTTAGGTCGGGGAGGGGCCTCTCGGGAGCAGTTCTTC.

The V and J genes are TRBV20-1 and TRBJ2-7, with D unresolved. CDR1 is DFQATT, CDR2 SNEGSKA, per germline (reference sequence). V dropped 0 bases and J dropped 7 bases, with 22 bases sitting between them. This CDR3 region has 16 residues. The DNA for the CDR3 is TGCAGTGCTAGAGATATCGTCCGGGCTGCAGAGGTGGAGCAGTACTTC. Its translation: CSARDIVRAAEVEQYF.

This clonotype has only a few counts. One end of the junction fails to match germline, which may point to a read error. The CDR3 spells CASSSGTPNYERYF. The CDR3 nucleotides are TGTGCCAGCAGCTCCGGGACACCTAACTACGAGCGGTACTTC. V usage is TRBV11-1 and J usage is TRBJ2-7; D is perhaps TRBD1 (6 bases). Germline V gene lookup returns CDR1 SGHAT and CDR2 FQDESV (reference sequence). The CDR3 is 14 residues long.

The chain combines TRBV11-3 with TRBJ2-1; a possible D gene is TRBD2 (5 bases). The CDR3 runs 15 residues. CDR1 and CDR2 from the germline V gene are SGHNT and YENEEA. Trimming left V 4 bases short and J 1 base short, with 11 bases between. CDR3 DNA: TGTGCCAGCAGCTCCAAGGGCGGGTCCTACAATGAGCAGTTCTTC. Its protein product is CASSSKGGSYNEQFF.

This clonotype was recorded many times. The rearrangement joins TRBV6-1 to TRBJ2-2; 10 nucleotides agree with TRBD2. The V gene end was trimmed by 6 bases and the J gene end by 7 bases; junction bases not matched to a gene: 5. Germline CDR1 MNHNS, CDR2 SASEGT. The CDR3 consists of 14 residues. The CDR3 nucleotides are TGTGCCAGCAGAAGGCTAGCGGGAGTCGGGGAGCTGTTTTTT. It specifies CASRRLAGVGELFF.

This clonotype occurred many times. The chain couples TRBV24-1 to TRBJ2-1; the match to TRBD1 covers 7 bases. J lost 8 bases, V lost 6 bases, and 12 bases had no gene match. Germline CDR1 KGHDR, CDR2 SFDVKD. CDR3 length: 15 residues. CDR3: CATSLTGALGYEQFF. The CDR3 DNA is TGTGCCACCAGTTTAACAGGGGCCCTTGGGTATGAGCAGTTCTTC.

Ten or more counts support this clonotype. Here the CDR3 DNA reads TGTGCCAGCAGCTTATATTCCGCGGGGGGGCATGGCTACACCTTC. It translates to CASSLYSAGGHGYTF. The chain has TRBV7-9 and TRBJ1-2; TRBD1 might be the D (6 bases). Deletions cut 2 bases from V and 6 bases from J, with 16 bases between. The CDR3 loop spans 15 amino acids. Per the germline V gene, CDR1 is SEHNR and CDR2 is FQNEAQ (reference sequence).

This clonotype was observed many times. The chain employs TRBV28 and TRBJ2-5, with 7 bases aligning to TRBD2. Per germline, CDR1 MDHEN and CDR2 SYDVKM. The V gene end was trimmed by 2 bases and the J gene end by 2 bases; junction bases not matched to a gene: 5. The CDR3 extends over 15 amino acids. The DNA for the CDR3 is TGTGCCAGCAGTTTAGGGGCTAGCGGTCAAGAGACCCAGTACTTC. Translation gives CASSLGASGQETQYF.

This clonotype was seen ten or more times. This chain joins TRBV3-1 and TRBJ2-7, with 8 bases lining up with TRBD2. Germline loops: CDR1 LGHDT, CDR2 YNNKEL (reference sequence). The CDR3 contains 15 residues. Unmatched junction bases numbered 2, after V lost 0 bases and J lost 1 base. The DNA of the CDR3 is TGTGCCAGCAGCCAAGACATAGCGGGATCCTACGAGCAGTACTTC. Translating gives CASSQDIAGSYEQYF.

This clonotype appeared a few times. The chain joins TRBV5-1 to TRBJ2-1; 11 nucleotides align to TRBD1. Germline assignment: CDR1 SGHRS and CDR2 YFSETQ. J gave up 7 bases and V 1 base, and 7 bases lay outside the gene matches. The length of the CDR3 is 16 residues. CDR3 DNA: TGCGCCAGCAGCTTGACCGGGACAGGGGGTCTGAATGAGCAGTTCTTC. As protein: CASSLTGTGGLNEQFF.

This clonotype was seen ten or more times. CDR3 DNA sequence: TGTGCCAGCAGTCCTACGTTTAGCGGGAGTACCGACGGGGAGCTGTTTTTT. Protein product: CASSPTFSGSTDGELFF. The chain carries TRBV5-6 and TRBJ2-2; 9 bases are shared with TRBD2. Germline CDR1 and CDR2: SGHDT and YYEEEE. V shed 5 bases, J shed 7 bases, and the junction held 15 bases outside the gene matches. The CDR3 totals 17 residues.

The V gene is TRBV13, the J gene TRBJ1-1; D not certain. Trimming pared 5 bases from V and 4 bases from J, leaving 14 bases between. Germline CDR1 is PRHDT and CDR2 is FYEKMQ (reference sequence). This CDR3 has 14 amino acids. The CDR3 reads CASSPTGWSTEAFF. CDR3 coding DNA: TGTGCCAGCAGCCCTACCGGGTGGAGCACTGAAGCTTTCTTT.

This clonotype was counted ten times or more. This sequence joins TRBV9 and TRBJ2-7, with 8 bases lining up with TRBD2. Trimming removed 2 bases from V and 3 bases from J; junction bases left unmatched: 4. In germline, CDR1 is SGDLS, CDR2 YYNGEE. The CDR3 is 14 residues long. CDR3 in DNA: TGTGCCAGCAGCGTCGGGGGGGCCAACTACGAGCAGTACTTC. It codes for CASSVGGANYEQYF.

J is TRBJ1-2 and V is TRBV7-6, with D possibly matching TRBD1 (5 bases). In germline, CDR1 is SGHVS, CDR2 FNYEAQ. The CDR3 extends over 14 amino acids. Trimming took 0 bases from V and 4 from J, leaving 9 bases between them. The CDR3 loop is CASSLAGGFYGYTF. CDR3 DNA: TGTGCCAGCAGCTTAGCGGGGGGTTTCTATGGCTACACCTTC.

This clonotype has just a few counts. This chain connects TRBV7-9 to TRBJ2-6; 7 nucleotides align to TRBD1. V lost 1 base and J lost 1; bases outside the gene matches: 7. Germline CDR1 SEHNR, CDR2 FQNEAQ (reference sequence). The CDR3 runs to 18 residues. The CDR3 nucleotides are TGTGCCAGCAGCTTAGGACAGGGTGGTAGATCTGGGGCCAACGTCCTGACTTTC. Translated, it gives CASSLGQGGRSGANVLTF.

This clonotype was observed many times. The rearrangement uses TRBV11-2 and TRBJ2-6; tentatively, D is TRBD1 (6 bases). Looked up from germline, CDR1 is SGHAT and CDR2 is FQNNGV. CDR3 length: 15 amino acids. Trimming cost V 8 bases and J 4 bases, with 15 bases left between them. The CDR3 reads CASSRQAAGANVLTF. CDR3 nucleotide sequence: TGTGCCAGCTCCCGACAGGCAGCCGGGGCCAACGTCCTGACTTTC.

This clonotype was recorded many times. The chain is built from TRBV7-9 and TRBJ1-1; possibly TRBD1 for D (6 bases). Germline V CDR1 and CDR2: SEHNR, FQNEAQ (reference sequence). This CDR3 comprises 15 residues. The ends were cut back, 5 bases at V and 3 bases at J, with 16 bases in the middle. The CDR3 region is CASSPRPGADTEAFF. The CDR3 DNA reads TGTGCCAGCAGCCCAAGGCCAGGGGCCGACACTGAAGCTTTCTTT.

This clonotype was recorded many times. V and J are TRBV11-2 and TRBJ1-5; the D is unclear. There are 14 residues in the CDR3. The germline V gene encodes CDR1 SGHAT and CDR2 FQNNGV. V lost 8 bases and J 6 bases, leaving 17 bases between the germline ends. The DNA of the CDR3 is TGTGCCAGCTCGAGAGGAAACATGGGTCAGCCCCAGCATTTT. Protein sequence: CASSRGNMGQPQHF.

This clonotype showed up many times. This CDR3 reads CASSRTSGREFKFF. In DNA form, the CDR3 reads TGTGCCAGCAGCCGGACTAGCGGGAGAGAATTTAAGTTCTTC. This sequence joins TRBV7-3 and TRBJ2-1; 13 nucleotides agree with TRBD2. In germline, CDR1 is SGHTA, CDR2 FQGTGA. The CDR3 runs 14 residues. V shed 5 bases, J shed 14 bases, and the junction held 9 bases outside the gene matches.

This clonotype was seen a handful of times. V and J are TRBV6-1 and TRBJ2-7; no firm D call. Trimming removed 3 bases from V and 9 bases from J, with 9 bases in between. CDR1 and CDR2 (germline): MNHNS, SASEGT. The CDR3 sequence is 11 residues long. The CDR3 loop is CASSEVAGQYF. In DNA, the CDR3 is TGTGCCAGCAGTGAGGTGGCAGGGCAGTACTTC.